The present T cell receptor beta chain was sequenced within a study of blood T cells in healthy people across ages. Study outcomes and limitations: Both higher diversity and more naive CD4+ cells marked long-lived donors when set against aged donors.

This clonotype has just one count. Its target is unknown. Through a sample-barcoded 5' primer and a J-beta primer mix, a second PCR was run for roughly 7 to 11 cycles. A 12-random-nucleotide template-switch adaptor tagged each cDNA molecule. Each of the samples gave a minimum of 2.5 million paired-end reads that contained CDR3. Each CDR3 protein gets one entry after TCRdb re-called the 5' RACE reads with MiXCR. The sample lists around 690,000 distinct CDR3 sequences; around 54% were seen once. The CDR3 runs 13 residues. With 8 bases removed from V and 5 bases from J, the gap between germline ends came to 13 bases. Each sample provided at least 5.5 micrograms of extracted total RNA.

The chain carries TRBV12-3 or TRBV12-4 and TRBJ2-1, with D perhaps matching TRBD1 or TRBD2 (5 bases each). The receptor's source is a man in his 60s in good health. Sequencing used blood. The CDR3: CASGAWDDNEQFF. CDR3 DNA sequence: TGTGCCAGCGGAGCTTGGGACGACAATGAGCAGTTCTTC.